This is a list of T cell receptor beta chains from one sample in a study of blood T cells in healthy people across ages. One entry per CDR3 protein results from TCRdb running MiXCR on the 5' RACE reads. The sample lists over a million distinct CDR3 sequences, roughly 43% seen once, with around 4% in the top ten. The sequencing input was blood. The receptors derive from a young woman in good health. Each CDR3 is given with its conserved first and last residue. Fields, in order: clone size, V gene, J gene, D gene, CDR3 DNA, CDR3 protein. A D gene is named only where the DNA matches it firmly. The size field is filled for only some rows; it gives once, few, many or a size class.

>few|TRBV5-5|TRBJ1-2|TRBD1
TGTGCCAGCAGCGGCTGGACAGGGCTCAATGGCTACACCTTC
CASSGWTGLNGYTF
>few|TRBV7-3|TRBJ1-6|NA
TGTGCCAGCAGCAAATCCGGGGGCGCATATAATTCACCCCTCCACTTT
CASSKSGGAYNSPLHF
>NA|TRBV11-2|TRBJ1-2|NA
TGTGCCAGCAGCCTTCGTGGGCAGGACTATGGCTACACCTTC
CASSLRGQDYGYTF
>few|TRBV6-6|TRBJ1-2|NA
TGTGCCAGCAGTTACCTGACTGTGGATGGGAGGGGCTACACCTTC
CASSYLTVDGRGYTF
>few|TRBV11-2|TRBJ2-1|TRBD2
TGTGCCAGCAGCTTAGTGCGGGGGGGCAGGGAGCAGTTCTTC
CASSLVRGGREQFF
>NA|TRBV9|TRBJ1-5|NA
TGTGCCAGCAGCGAGGAAGGAGAGGAGAATCAGCCCCAGCATTTT
CASSEEGEENQPQHF
>few|TRBV3-1|TRBJ2-3|NA
TGTGCCAGCAGCCTCTTAGGCGGGGGCAGCACAGATACGCAGTATTTT
CASSLLGGGSTDTQYF
>few|TRBV20-1|TRBJ2-7|TRBD1
TGCAGTGCTAGAACACAGGGGTTCAACGAGCAGTACTTC
CSARTQGFNEQYF
>NA|TRBV5-1|TRBJ2-5|NA
TGCGCCAGCAGAGTTATTTCTCAAGAGACCCAGTACTTC
CASRVISQETQYF
>NA|TRBV11-2|TRBJ1-2|NA
TGTGCCAGCAGGCCCAGGGACACCAGCTATGGCTACACCTTC
CASRPRDTSYGYTF
>NA|TRBV11-2|TRBJ2-7|NA
TGTGCCAGCAGCTCGTATAGCGGTGTCTACAATGAGCAGTACTTC
CASSSYSGVYNEQYF
>few|TRBV12-3/TRBV12-4|TRBJ1-4|TRBD1
TGTGCCAGCAGTGCGCACAGGGGGCTTGAGGGTGAAAAACTGTTTTTT
CASSAHRGLEGEKLFF
>few|TRBV12-3/TRBV12-4|TRBJ1-1|TRBD1
TGTGCCAGCAGTTTCACCGGGACAGGGATTGAAGCTTTCTTT
CASSFTGTGIEAFF
>NA|TRBV10-2|TRBJ1-1|NA
TGCGCCAGCAGTGAGAGCAAGAACACTGAAGCTTTCTTT
CASSESKNTEAFF
>NA|TRBV29-1|TRBJ2-5|TRBD2
TGCAGCGTTGGGGCTAGCGGGAGGGAGGAGACCCAGTACTTC
CSVGASGREETQYF
>NA|TRBV10-3|TRBJ2-1|TRBD2
TGTGCCATCAGTGATCCGGGGGCTAGCGGGAGTGATGAGCAGTTCTTC
CAISDPGASGSDEQFF
>few|TRBV5-1|TRBJ2-1|NA
TGCGCCAGCACAAGACTAGGCATTTACAATGAGCAGTTCTTC
CASTRLGIYNEQFF
>NA|TRBV6-2/TRBV6-3|TRBJ2-1|NA
TGTGCCAGCAGGCCATTAGGGGCGTCCTACAATGAGCAGTTCTTC
CASRPLGASYNEQFF
>once|TRBV6-2/TRBV6-3|TRBJ2-3|NA
TGTGCCAGCAGATCCCCCCGATTGAGTAGCACAGATACGCAGTATTTT
CASRSPRLSSTDTQYF
>NA|TRBV7-9|TRBJ2-1|TRBD2
TGTGCCAGAAGGCCCTTACTAGCGGATTCCTACAATGACCAGTTCTTC
CARRPLLADSYNDQFF
>NA|TRBV20-1|TRBJ2-1|NA
TGCAGTGCTAGGACCCTCGGGGGCTCTAACAATGAGCAGTTCTTC
CSARTLGGSNNEQFF
>NA|TRBV20-1|TRBJ1-4|NA
TGCAGTGCTAGAGACGCCGGGGGCTCTGAAAAACTGTTTTTT
CSARDAGGSEKLFF
>NA|TRBV12-3/TRBV12-4|TRBJ1-2|NA
TGTGCCAGCAGTTCACCCGGACGGGGGGATCTTGGCTACACCTTC
CASSSPGRGDLGYTF
>NA|TRBV15|TRBJ2-5|NA
TGTGCCACCAGCAGAGATTGGCCGGGTCGAGAAGGAGAGACCCAGTACTTC
CATSRDWPGREGETQYF
>few|TRBV12-3/TRBV12-4|TRBJ2-3|TRBD2
TGTGCCAGCAGCTACACAGCGGGAGCGTCAGATACGCAGTATTTT
CASSYTAGASDTQYF
>NA|TRBV6-1|TRBJ1-1|NA
TGTGCCAGCAGTACAGCAGGGTCCTACGGAGCTTTCTTT
CASSTAGSYGAFF
>NA|TRBV12-3/TRBV12-4|TRBJ2-5|NA
TGTGCCAGCAGTTTTGCAGGGGTAAACCAAGAGACCCAGTACTTC
CASSFAGVNQETQYF
>many|TRBV12-3/TRBV12-4|TRBJ1-2|TRBD1
TGTGCCAGCAGTCGAGGACAGGGGTACTATGGCTACACCTTC
CASSRGQGYYGYTF
>NA|TRBV7-9|TRBJ2-1|TRBD1
TGTGCCAGCAGCCAGCGACAGGGGGAACTGAATGAGCAGTTCTTC
CASSQRQGELNEQFF
>NA|TRBV5-4|TRBJ2-4|TRBD1
TGTGCCAGCAGTTCCCGGGACAGGGCAAACATTCAGTACTTC
CASSSRDRANIQYF